These 8 T cell receptor beta chains were all obtained from the same sample, sequenced in a study of T cell responses to AZD1222 COVID-19 vaccine. Using immunoSEQ multiplex PCR, the repertoire was profiled, and TCRdb retains in-frame clones only, with some absent. The top ten clones hold approximately 1.3% of a sample with some 190,000 clones, approximately 92% of them seen once. The sequencing used peripheral blood, collected on day 0 of AZD1222 vaccination. These receptors were collected from an adult in good health.

The gene calls are TRBV7-3 and TRBJ2-5, with D unresolved. The CDR3 runs 13 residues. Germline V gives CDR1 SGHTA, CDR2 FQGTGA. The V and J ends lost 2 bases and 2 bases respectively, with 6 bases between them. CDR3 sequence (DNA): TGTGCCAGCAGCTTATACGATCAAGAGACCCAGTACTTC. Translating it yields CASSLYDQETQYF.

The V call is TRBV2, the J call TRBJ1-3; no definite D call. CDR1 and CDR2 from the germline V gene are SNHLY and FYNNEI. Deletions cut 6 bases from V and 4 bases from J, with 19 bases between. This CDR3 contains 16 residues. For the CDR3, the DNA is TGTGCCAGCAGCGCCCGCATACTTACGGCGGGAAACACCATATATTTT. This gives the protein CASSARILTAGNTIYF.

V gene TRBV7-2 combines with J gene TRBJ1-6, with D tentatively TRBD1 (5 bases). The CDR3 extends over 16 amino acids. Germline loops: CDR1 SGHTA, CDR2 FQGNSA. V lost 0 bases and J 9 bases, leaving 15 bases between the germline ends. This CDR3 is CASSLAGRGSGSPLHF. In nucleotides, the CDR3 is TGTGCCAGCAGCTTAGCGGGACGGGGTAGTGGTTCACCCCTCCACTTT. The variable domain in full, completed from reference TRBV7-2 and TRBJ1-6, reads GAGVSQSPSNKVTEKGKDVELRCDPISGHTALYWYRQSLGQGLEFLIYFQGNSAPDKSGLPSDRFSAERTGGSVSTLTIQRTQQEDSAVYLCASSLAGRGSGSPLHFGNGTRLTVT.

V usage is TRBV5-6 and J usage is TRBJ2-7; D tentatively fits TRBD1 or TRBD2 (6 bases each). This CDR3 has 13 amino acids. Trimming shortened V by 3 bases and J by 3 bases, and 10 bases separated the two germline ends. Germline V gene data show CDR1 as SGHDT and CDR2 as YYEEEE. Written as DNA, the CDR3 is TGTGCCAGCAGCTGGAGGGGACACTACGAGCAGTACTTC. Encoded protein: CASSWRGHYEQYF.

This chain's CDR3 is CASRLEGSNYGYTF. CDR3 sequence (DNA): TGTGCCAGCAGACTGGAGGGATCTAACTATGGCTACACCTTC. The chain carries TRBV27 and TRBJ1-2; D remains ambiguous. Per the germline V gene, CDR1 is MNHEY and CDR2 is SMNVEV (reference sequence). The V and J ends lost 6 bases and 0 bases respectively, with 11 bases between them. This CDR3 is built from 14 residues.

This clone was found once. The chain recombines TRBV5-1 with TRBJ2-7, with D unclear. V gave up 0 bases and J gave up 2 bases, with 15 bases separating them. CDR1 and CDR2 (germline): SGHRS, YFSETQ. The CDR3 covers 16 residues. The CDR3 region is CASSLALVAGTYEQYF. In DNA, the CDR3 is TGCGCCAGCAGCTTGGCCCTGGTGGCAGGTACCTACGAGCAGTACTTC.

This chain joins TRBV10-3 and TRBJ2-6; D is uncertain. Germline-derived CDR1 and CDR2 are ENHRY and SYGVKD. This CDR3 comprises 12 residues. V dropped 4 bases and J dropped 4 bases, with 2 bases sitting between them. CDR3 protein: CAISGGANVLTF. The DNA of the CDR3 is TGTGCCATCAGTGGAGGGGCCAACGTCCTGACTTTC.

V usage is TRBV4-3 and J usage is TRBJ1-4; D call uncertain. Trimming left V 1 base short and J 4 bases short, with 7 bases between. CDR1 is LGHNA and CDR2 is YSLEER in the germline V gene. The CDR3 loop spans 14 amino acids. The CDR3 nucleotides read TGCGCCAGCAGCCAAGGGCACGGTAATGAAAAACTGTTTTTT. Amino acids: CASSQGHGNEKLFF.